These 30 T cell receptor beta chains originate from one sample sequenced in a study of blood T cell repertoires in COVID-19. TCRdb's table, derived via immunoSEQ multiplex PCR, lists solely in-frame clones and lacks some. The sample yields over 150,000 clones, about 80% seen once. The sample taken for sequencing was peripheral blood. Source of these receptors: a human donor with acute or convalescent COVID-19. The donor label of this sample is uncertain.

This chain uses TRBV7-3 with TRBJ2-6; 8 bases are a match to TRBD2. The CDR3 extends over 17 amino acids. Germline loops: CDR1 SGHTA, CDR2 FQGTGA. After removal of 0 bases from V and 0 bases from J, the junction contained 1 base not matched to a gene. DNA of the CDR3: TGTGCCAGCAGCTTAACCGCGGGGGGCTCTGGGGCCAACGTCCTGACTTTC. Translation gives CASSLTAGGSGANVLTF.

The chain uses TRBV6-5 and TRBJ1-5; D remains ambiguous. CDR3 size: 15 residues. Germline V gene data show CDR1 as MNHEY and CDR2 as SVGAGI. V was pared by 6 bases and J by 2 bases, with 14 bases between. The CDR3 is CASRDTGYGNQPQHF. CDR3 in DNA: TGTGCCAGCAGAGACACCGGATACGGCAATCAGCCCCAGCATTTT.

The chain carries TRBV2 and TRBJ1-5; TRBD1 matches 8 bases. Germline loops: CDR1 SNHLY, CDR2 FYNNEI. This CDR3 is 15 amino acids long. Losses at the gene ends were 5 bases for V and 6 bases for J; bases not matched to a gene: 9. Here the CDR3 DNA reads TGTGCCAGCAGTAGTACAGGGGACAGGAGTCAGCCCCAGCATTTT. Protein sequence: CASSSTGDRSQPQHF.

The chain recombines TRBV6-5 with TRBJ2-7; 10 bases align to TRBD2. V was clipped by 6 bases and J by 2 bases; unmatched bases: 4. Germline V gene sequence: CDR1 MNHEY, CDR2 SVGAGI. This CDR3 is 14 amino acids long. The DNA for the CDR3 is TGTGCCAGCAGGCTACTAGCGGGACCCTACGAGCAGTACTTC. Protein sequence: CASRLLAGPYEQYF.

The chain combines TRBV2 with TRBJ1-5, with 9 bases fitting TRBD1. The V gene end was trimmed by 4 bases and the J gene end by 1 base; junction bases not matched to a gene: 5. The germline V gene has CDR1 SNHLY and CDR2 FYNNEI. CDR3 length: 16 amino acids. The CDR3 DNA reads TGTGCCAGCAGTGCTCTAGGACAGGGGAGCAATCAGCCCCAGCATTTT. Amino acids: CASSALGQGSNQPQHF.

On this clone: Other DNA sequences in the same sample also yield this CDR3. The J gene is TRBJ1-1, the V gene TRBV5-1; tentatively, D is TRBD1 (5 bases). The ends were cut back, 0 bases at V and 2 bases at J, with 8 bases in the middle. Germline assignment: CDR1 SGHRS and CDR2 YFSETQ. The CDR3 length is 14 residues. This chain's CDR3 is CASSLGGGNTEAFF. CDR3 nucleotides: TGCGCCAGCAGCTTGGGGGGCGGAAACACTGAAGCTTTCTTT.

This sequence joins TRBV28 and TRBJ2-7, with D unclear. The germline V and J ends were trimmed by 1 base and 6 bases, with 10 bases remaining between them. The CDR3 covers 13 residues. Germline V gene data show CDR1 as MDHEN and CDR2 as SYDVKM. The CDR3 region has the DNA TGTGCCAGCAGTTTATTATCGGCAGGCGAGCAGTACTTC. Protein: CASSLLSAGEQYF.

For the CDR3, the DNA is TGTGCCAGCAGTTCCCATAGCAATGAGCAGTTCTTC. It codes for CASSSHSNEQFF. V and J are TRBV27 and TRBJ2-1; D is undetermined. Germline V gives CDR1 MNHEY, CDR2 SMNVEV (reference sequence). CDR3 length: 12 amino acids. Trimming removed 4 bases from V and 6 bases from J, with 7 bases in between.

The V and J genes are TRBV30 and TRBJ2-7; unclear D gene. CDR1 is GTSNPN, CDR2 SVGIG, per germline (reference sequence). This CDR3 is 12 amino acids long. The ends were cut back, 0 bases at V and 4 bases at J, with 7 bases in the middle. The CDR3 loop reads CAWSVHAYEQYF. The DNA for the CDR3 is TGTGCCTGGAGTGTCCACGCGTACGAGCAGTACTTC.

This clone was recorded a few times. The sample carries other DNA sequences with the same CDR3. The chain uses TRBV5-1 and TRBJ1-5; D not resolved. V was clipped by 2 bases and J by 1 base, with 7 bases between them. The V gene's germline CDR1 is SGHRS and CDR2 YFSETQ. The CDR3 has 14 residues. CDR3 loop: CASSLAGSNQPQHF. For the CDR3, the DNA is TGCGCCAGCAGCTTAGCCGGGAGCAATCAGCCCCAGCATTTT.

V usage is TRBV6-2 or TRBV6-3 and J usage is TRBJ1-1, with a possible D match to TRBD1 (5 bases). Germline-derived CDR1 and CDR2 are MNHEY and SVGEGT. V lost 0 bases, J lost 6 bases, and 11 bases lay in between. The CDR3 contains 14 residues. CDR3 bases: TGTGCCAGCAGTTACTCTCAGGGAAGGGCTGAAGCTTTCTTT. Its translation: CASSYSQGRAEAFF.

The chain combines TRBV4-2 with TRBJ1-1; perhaps TRBD1 as D (5 bases). In germline, CDR1 is LGHNA, CDR2 YNFKEQ. This CDR3 has 15 residues. The V end lost 5 bases, the J end lost 5 bases, and 18 bases lay between the germline ends. CDR3 region: CASSYTTGGVTEAFF. In DNA form, the CDR3 reads TGTGCCAGCAGCTATACAACAGGCGGGGTTACTGAAGCTTTCTTT.

The V and J genes are TRBV21-1 and TRBJ2-7; TRBD1, the table's D call, lacks a check against the DNA. TRBV21-1 is a known pseudogene. This CDR3 has 15 residues. CDR3 nucleotide sequence: TGTGCCAGCAGCAAAGACAGGGCCAGGCACTACGAGCAGTACTTC. Translation: CASSKDRARHYEQYF.

The chain recombines TRBV5-1 with TRBJ2-3; 7 bases agree with TRBD2. This CDR3 contains 15 residues. V lost 1 base to trimming and J lost 4 bases; unmatched junction nucleotides: 6. The germline CDR1 and CDR2 sequences are SGHRS and YFSETQ. CDR3 region: CASSLWAGVADTQYF. In DNA, the CDR3 is TGCGCCAGCAGCTTGTGGGCGGGAGTAGCAGATACGCAGTATTTT.

The chain employs TRBV9 and TRBJ2-1; 9 positions match TRBD2. J gave up 3 bases and V 4 bases, and 17 bases lay outside the gene matches. There are 19 residues in the CDR3. The germline V gene encodes CDR1 SGDLS and CDR2 YYNGEE. The CDR3 bases are TGTGCCAGCAGCTTTCTCCCCGTCAGTAGCGGGAGTGTCTACAATGAGCAGTTCTTC. Protein product: CASSFLPVSSGSVYNEQFF.

The chain links TRBV5-1 to TRBJ2-7; a possible D gene is TRBD1 (6 bases). V lost 3 bases to trimming and J lost 6 bases, with 10 bases between them. Germline assignment: CDR1 SGHRS and CDR2 YFSETQ. The CDR3 contains 12 residues. CDR3 amino acids: CASSSTGSEQYF. CDR3 DNA sequence: TGCGCCAGCAGCTCCACAGGGAGCGAGCAGTACTTC.

The chain employs TRBV2 and TRBJ2-5, with D perhaps TRBD2 (6 bases). This CDR3 is 15 amino acids long. Per germline, CDR1 SNHLY and CDR2 FYNNEI. The V and J ends lost 3 bases and 3 bases respectively, with 14 bases between them. The DNA for the CDR3 is TGTGCCAGCAGTGATAGCGGTCTAGTTAAAGAGACCCAGTACTTC. Translated, it gives CASSDSGLVKETQYF.

The chain employs TRBV5-1 and TRBJ1-4; no definite D call. The V and J ends lost 2 bases and 2 bases respectively, with 10 bases between them. Germline-derived CDR1 and CDR2 are SGHRS and YFSETQ. The CDR3 runs to 15 residues. The CDR3 coding sequence is TGCGCCAGCAGCTTCCGGCAGGCTACTAATGAAAAACTGTTTTTT. This sequence encodes CASSFRQATNEKLFF.

The rearrangement uses TRBV6-5 and TRBJ2-1, with 7 bases identical to TRBD1. After removal of 6 bases from V and 5 bases from J, the junction contained 10 bases not matched to a gene. Germline V lookup: CDR1 MNHEY, CDR2 SVGAGI. There are 15 residues in the CDR3. The CDR3 DNA reads as TGTGCCAGCAGAGCCGGGACAGAGAGGGACAATGAGCAGTTCTTC. Protein sequence: CASRAGTERDNEQFF.

This CDR3 reads CASSSDRVSTDTQYF. CDR3 nucleotide sequence: TGTGCCAGCAGCTCGGACAGGGTGAGCACAGATACGCAGTATTTT. The rearrangement joins TRBV5-4 to TRBJ2-3; 8 nucleotides agree with TRBD1. Germline V gene sequence: CDR1 SGHNT, CDR2 YYREEE (reference sequence). V lost 3 bases and J lost 0; bases outside the gene matches: 3. The CDR3 loop spans 15 amino acids.

This chain uses TRBV13 with TRBJ2-7; unclear D gene. In germline, CDR1 is PRHDT, CDR2 FYEKMQ (reference sequence). This CDR3 has 13 amino acids. V was trimmed by 5 bases and J by 3 bases, leaving 11 bases between them. The CDR3 spells CASSRARGYEQYF. The CDR3 bases are TGTGCCAGCAGCCGCGCCCGTGGCTACGAGCAGTACTTC.

The V and J genes are TRBV6-6 and TRBJ1-2; the D gene is possibly TRBD1 (6 bases). This CDR3 is built from 15 residues. V dropped 6 bases and J dropped 3 bases, with 17 bases sitting between them. Germline V lookup: CDR1 MNHNY, CDR2 SVGAGI (reference sequence). As DNA, the CDR3 is TGTGCCAGCAGGCCCAGTGGGGGGGGCGACTATGGCTACACCTTC. Residues: CASRPSGGGDYGYTF.

J is TRBJ1-5 and V is TRBV3-1 (or the pseudogene TRBV3-2), with 10 nucleotides matching TRBD1. The CDR3 length is 15 residues. Germline V gene lookup returns CDR1 LGHDT and CDR2 YNNKEL (reference sequence). J lost 6 bases, V lost 0 bases, and 2 bases had no gene match. The CDR3: CASSQETGGTQPQHF. In nucleotides, the CDR3 is TGTGCCAGCAGCCAAGAGACAGGGGGCACTCAGCCCCAGCATTTT.

This chain joins TRBV20-1 and TRBJ1-2; no reliable D call. Germline loops: CDR1 DFQATT, CDR2 SNEGSKA (reference sequence). The CDR3 is 11 amino acids. Trimming took off 3 bases at V and 2 bases at J, with 4 bases between the two ends. As DNA, the CDR3 is TGCAGTGCTAGCGGGAACTATGGCTACACCTTC. This encodes CSASGNYGYTF.

This clone was counted at least ten times. The V and J genes are TRBV25-1 and TRBJ2-1; 14 nucleotides match TRBD2. The germline V gene encodes CDR1 MGHDK and CDR2 SYGVNS. The trim removed 5 bases at V and 9 bases at J, leaving 9 bases unmatched. The CDR3 contains 16 residues. CDR3 sequence reads: CASSNTGTSGRSEQFF. CDR3 DNA sequence: TGTGCCAGCAGTAATACCGGGACTAGCGGGAGATCTGAGCAGTTCTTC.

The chain recombines TRBV18 with TRBJ1-2; perhaps TRBD1 as D (6 bases). CDR3 length: 16 residues. V lost 3 bases to trimming and J lost 2 bases, with 16 bases between them. Germline V gene lookup returns CDR1 KGHSH and CDR2 LQKENI. Written as DNA, the CDR3 is TGTGCCAGCTCACCTCAAACAGGGTACGAGAACTATGGCTACACCTTC. This sequence encodes CASSPQTGYENYGYTF.

The chain carries TRBV27 and TRBJ2-7; D is perhaps TRBD2 (6 bases). Germline-derived CDR1 and CDR2 are MNHEY and SMNVEV (reference sequence). CDR3 length: 15 residues. The V end lost 4 bases, the J end lost 0 bases, and 13 bases lay between the germline ends. In DNA form, the CDR3 reads TGTGCCAGCAGTTCCCCTTCGGGAGCCTCCTACGAGCAGTACTTC. The encoded protein is CASSSPSGASYEQYF.

J is TRBJ1-1 and V is TRBV24-1, with D perhaps TRBD1 (6 bases). Trimming removed 3 bases from V and 11 bases from J, with 12 bases in between. Germline-derived CDR1 and CDR2 are KGHDR and SFDVKD. CDR3 length equals 12 residues. The CDR3 reads CATSDLRGRAFF. For the CDR3, the DNA is TGTGCCACCAGTGATCTCAGGGGTCGGGCTTTCTTT.

This clone was recorded a few times. The CDR3 sequence is CASSQSYEQYF. The CDR3 coding sequence is TGTGCCAGCAGTCAATCCTACGAGCAGTACTTC. The chain joins TRBV28 to TRBJ2-7; D is uncertain. Germline-derived CDR1 and CDR2 are MDHEN and SYDVKM. This CDR3 has 11 amino acids. V lost 5 bases to trimming and J lost 1 base, with 3 bases between them.

This chain joins TRBV3-1 (or the pseudogene TRBV3-2) and TRBJ2-7; 14 bases are a match to TRBD2. Germline CDR1 and CDR2: LGHDT and YNNKEL (reference sequence). J was trimmed by 5 bases and V by 4 bases; bases with no gene match: 7. The CDR3 has 16 residues. CDR3 nucleotides: TGTGCCAGCAGCCCCGGAACGGGACTAGCGGGAGACGAGCAGTACTTC. It yields the protein CASSPGTGLAGDEQYF.